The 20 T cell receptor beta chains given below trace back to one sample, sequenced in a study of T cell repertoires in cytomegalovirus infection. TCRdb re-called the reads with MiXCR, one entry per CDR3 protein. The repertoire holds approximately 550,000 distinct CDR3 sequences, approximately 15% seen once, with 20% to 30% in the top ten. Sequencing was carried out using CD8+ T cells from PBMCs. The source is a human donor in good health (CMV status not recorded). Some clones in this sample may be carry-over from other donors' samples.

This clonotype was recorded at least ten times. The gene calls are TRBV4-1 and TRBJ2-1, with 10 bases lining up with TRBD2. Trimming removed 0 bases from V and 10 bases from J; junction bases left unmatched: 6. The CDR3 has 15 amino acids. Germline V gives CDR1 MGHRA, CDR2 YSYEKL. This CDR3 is CASSQDLGLAREQFF. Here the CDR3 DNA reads TGCGCCAGCAGCCAAGATTTGGGACTAGCGCGCGAGCAGTTCTTC.

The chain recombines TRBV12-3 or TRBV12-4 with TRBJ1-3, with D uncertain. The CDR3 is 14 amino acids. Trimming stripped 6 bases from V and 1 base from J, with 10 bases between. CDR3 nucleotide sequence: TGTGCCAGCAGCGCTTCGGGATCTGGAAACACCATATATTTT. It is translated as CASSASGSGNTIYF.

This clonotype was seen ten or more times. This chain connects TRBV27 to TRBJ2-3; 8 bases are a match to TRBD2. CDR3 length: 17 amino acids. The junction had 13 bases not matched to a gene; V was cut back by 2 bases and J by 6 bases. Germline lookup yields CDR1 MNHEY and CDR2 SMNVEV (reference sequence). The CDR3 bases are TGTGCCAGCAGTTTAAGGGAGACTAGCGCCCTGGCGGATACGCAGTATTTT. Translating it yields CASSLRETSALADTQYF.

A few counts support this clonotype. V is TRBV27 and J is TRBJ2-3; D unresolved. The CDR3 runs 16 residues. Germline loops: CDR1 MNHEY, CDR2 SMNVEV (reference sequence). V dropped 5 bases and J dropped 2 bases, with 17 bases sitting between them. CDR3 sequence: CASSKQSLVSTDTQYF. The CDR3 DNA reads TGTGCCAGCAGTAAACAAAGCCTAGTATCCACAGATACGCAGTATTTT.

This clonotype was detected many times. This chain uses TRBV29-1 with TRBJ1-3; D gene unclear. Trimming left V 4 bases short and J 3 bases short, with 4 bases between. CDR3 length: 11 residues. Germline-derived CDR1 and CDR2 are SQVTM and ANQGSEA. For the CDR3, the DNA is TGCAGCGTTGCCGTTGGAAACACCATATATTTT. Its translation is CSVAVGNTIYF.

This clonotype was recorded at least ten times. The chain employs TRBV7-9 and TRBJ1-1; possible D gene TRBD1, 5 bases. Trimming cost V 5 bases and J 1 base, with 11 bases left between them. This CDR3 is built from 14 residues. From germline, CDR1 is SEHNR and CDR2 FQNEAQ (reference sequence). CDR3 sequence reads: CASSRPGGNTEAFF. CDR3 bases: TGTGCCAGCAGCCGCCCCGGGGGGAACACTGAAGCTTTCTTT.

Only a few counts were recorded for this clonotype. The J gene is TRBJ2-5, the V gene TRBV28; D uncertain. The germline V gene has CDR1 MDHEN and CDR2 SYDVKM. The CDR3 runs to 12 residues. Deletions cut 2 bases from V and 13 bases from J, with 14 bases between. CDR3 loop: CASSLPHRATYF. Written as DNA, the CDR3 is TGTGCCAGCAGTTTACCTCATCGGGCCACGTACTTC.

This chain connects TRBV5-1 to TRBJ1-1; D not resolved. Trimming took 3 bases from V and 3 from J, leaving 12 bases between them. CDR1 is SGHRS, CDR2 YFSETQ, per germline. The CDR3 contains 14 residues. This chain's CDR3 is CASSSAGLDTEAFF. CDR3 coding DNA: TGCGCCAGCAGCTCCGCAGGATTGGACACTGAAGCTTTCTTT. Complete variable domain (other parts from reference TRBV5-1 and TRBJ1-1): KAGVTQTPRYLIKTRGQQVTLSCSPISGHRSVSWYQQTPGQGLQFLFEYFSETQRNKGNFPGRFSGRQFSNSRSEMNVSTLELGDSALYLCASSSAGLDTEAFFGQGTRLTVV.

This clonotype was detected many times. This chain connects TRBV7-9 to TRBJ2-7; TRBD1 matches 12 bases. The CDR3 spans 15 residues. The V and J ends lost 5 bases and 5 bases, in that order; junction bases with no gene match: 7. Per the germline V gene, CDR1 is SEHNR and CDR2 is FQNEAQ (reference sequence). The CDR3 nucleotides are TGTGCCAGCAGCAGGGGACAGGGGGCAGTCAACGAGCAGTACTTC. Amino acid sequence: CASSRGQGAVNEQYF. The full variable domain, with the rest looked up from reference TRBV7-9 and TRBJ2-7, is DTGVSQNPRHKITKRGQNVTFRCDPISEHNRLYWYRQTLGQGPEFLTYFQNEAQLEKSRLLSDRFSAERPKGSFSTLEIQRTEQGDSAMYLCASSRGQGAVNEQYFGPGTRLTVT.

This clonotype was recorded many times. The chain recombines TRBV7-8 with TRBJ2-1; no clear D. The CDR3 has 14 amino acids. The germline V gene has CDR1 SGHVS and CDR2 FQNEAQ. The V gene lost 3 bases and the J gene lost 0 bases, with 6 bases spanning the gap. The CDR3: CASSFDSSYNEQFF. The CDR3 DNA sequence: TGTGCCAGCAGCTTCGACTCCTCCTACAATGAGCAGTTCTTC.

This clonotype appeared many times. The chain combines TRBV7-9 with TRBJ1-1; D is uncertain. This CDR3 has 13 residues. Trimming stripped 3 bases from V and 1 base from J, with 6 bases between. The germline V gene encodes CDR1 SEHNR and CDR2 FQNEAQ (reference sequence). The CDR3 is CASSFSQNTEAFF. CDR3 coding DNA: TGTGCCAGCAGCTTTTCCCAGAACACTGAAGCTTTCTTT. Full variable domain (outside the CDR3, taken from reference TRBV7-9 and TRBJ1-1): DTGVSQNPRHKITKRGQNVTFRCDPISEHNRLYWYRQTLGQGPEFLTYFQNEAQLEKSRLLSDRFSAERPKGSFSTLEIQRTEQGDSAMYLCASSFSQNTEAFFGQGTRLTVV.

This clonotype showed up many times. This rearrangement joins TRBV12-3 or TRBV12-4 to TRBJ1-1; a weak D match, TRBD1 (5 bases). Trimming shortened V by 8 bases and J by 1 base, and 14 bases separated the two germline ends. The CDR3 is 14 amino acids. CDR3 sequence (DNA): TGTGCCAGCTCGTGGGGGACGGCGAACACTGAAGCTTTCTTT. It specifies CASSWGTANTEAFF.

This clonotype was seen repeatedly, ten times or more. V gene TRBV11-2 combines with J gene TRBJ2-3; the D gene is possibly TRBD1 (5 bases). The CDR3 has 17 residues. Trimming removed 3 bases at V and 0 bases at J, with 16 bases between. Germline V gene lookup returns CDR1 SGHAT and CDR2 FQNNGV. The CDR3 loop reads CASSLPRAGLSTDTQYF. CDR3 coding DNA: TGTGCCAGCAGCTTGCCCAGGGCAGGGCTTAGCACAGATACGCAGTATTTT.

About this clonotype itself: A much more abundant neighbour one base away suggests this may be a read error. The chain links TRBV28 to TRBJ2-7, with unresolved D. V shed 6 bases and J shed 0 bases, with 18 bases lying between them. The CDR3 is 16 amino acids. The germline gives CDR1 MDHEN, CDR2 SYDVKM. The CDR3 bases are TGTGCCAGCAGAAGGGAACTTACCTATAGCTCCTACGAGCAGTACTTC. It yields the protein CASRRELTYSSYEQYF. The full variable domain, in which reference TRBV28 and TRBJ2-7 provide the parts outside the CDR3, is DVKVTQSSRYLVKRTGEKVFLECVQDMDHENMFWYRQDPGLGLRLIYFSYDVKMKEKGDIPEGYSVSREKKERFSLILESASTNQTSMYLCASRRELTYSSYEQYFGPGTRLTVT.

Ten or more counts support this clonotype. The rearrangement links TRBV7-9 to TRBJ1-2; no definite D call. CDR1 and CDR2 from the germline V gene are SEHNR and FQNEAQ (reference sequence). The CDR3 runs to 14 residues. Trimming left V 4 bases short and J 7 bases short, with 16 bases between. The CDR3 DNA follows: TGTGCCAGCAGCTACCTACTCGAAAAGGGTGGCTACACCTTC. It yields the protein CASSYLLEKGGYTF.

The CDR3 bases are TGTGCCAGCAGTTTACGGGGGGGTGATGATGGCTACACCTTC. Amino acid sequence: CASSLRGGDDGYTF. The chain recombines TRBV27 with TRBJ1-2, with a weak D call TRBD1 (5 bases). Germline loops: CDR1 MNHEY, CDR2 SMNVEV (reference sequence). Between the trimmed V and J ends, which lost 2 bases and 6 bases, there was a span of 13 bases. There are 14 residues in the CDR3.

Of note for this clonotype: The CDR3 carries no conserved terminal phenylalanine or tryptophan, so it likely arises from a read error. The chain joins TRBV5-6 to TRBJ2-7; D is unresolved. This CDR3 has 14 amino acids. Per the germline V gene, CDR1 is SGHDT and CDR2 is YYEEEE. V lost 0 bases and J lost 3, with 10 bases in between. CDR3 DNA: TGTGCCAGCAGCTTGGCAGGCAGAAACTACGAGCAGTACTTA. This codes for CASSLAGRNYEQYL.

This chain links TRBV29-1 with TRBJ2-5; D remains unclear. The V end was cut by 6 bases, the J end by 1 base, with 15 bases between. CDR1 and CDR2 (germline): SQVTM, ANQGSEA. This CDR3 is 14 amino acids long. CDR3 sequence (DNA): TGCAGCGTCCTCCTTTTGGGTCTCCAAGAGACCCAGTACTTC. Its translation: CSVLLLGLQETQYF. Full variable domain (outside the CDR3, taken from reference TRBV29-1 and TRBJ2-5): SAVISQKPSRDICQRGTSLTIQCQVDSQVTMMFWYRQQPGQSLTLIATANQGSEATYESGFVIDKFPISRPNLTFSTLTVSNMSPEDSSIYLCSVLLLGLQETQYFGPGTRLLVL.

CDR3 bases: TGTGCCAGCAGCTTAGGGTCGACGACTGAAGCTTTCTTT. Translated, it gives CASSLGSTTEAFF. V is TRBV7-8 and J is TRBJ1-1, with unresolved D. Trimming shortened V by 1 base and J by 5 bases, and 8 bases separated the two germline ends. The germline V gene encodes CDR1 SGHVS and CDR2 FQNEAQ. This CDR3 has 13 residues.

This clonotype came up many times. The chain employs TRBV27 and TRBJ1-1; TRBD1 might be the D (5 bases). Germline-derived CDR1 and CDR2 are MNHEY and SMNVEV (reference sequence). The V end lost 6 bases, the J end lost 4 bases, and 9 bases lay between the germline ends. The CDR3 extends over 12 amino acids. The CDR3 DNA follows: TGTGCCAGCAGGGAGGGGAGCACTGAAGCTTTCTTT. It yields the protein CASREGSTEAFF.